This TCR beta chain is from a study of identical twins. Study results and limitations: Findings depended on cross-sectional statistics rather than tracking the same donors.

This clonotype was observed a few times. As yet, its antigen is unknown. Healthy Caucasians provided all donations. TCRdb called the 5' RACE reads again in MiXCR, with one record for every CDR3 protein. This table holds around 1.7 million distinct CDR3 sequences, under 35% found once. CDR1 and CDR2 (germline): DFQATT, SNEGSKA (reference sequence). Trimming took off 5 bases at V and 0 bases at J, with 14 bases between the two ends. This CDR3 has 14 residues. Sequencing used cord blood. The chain carries TRBV20-1 and TRBJ2-7; D might be TRBD2 (6 bases). The clonotype was recovered from a newborn girl in good health. The CDR3 here is CSAGGLASSYEQYF. In nucleotides, the CDR3 is TGCAGTGCTGGAGGGCTAGCCAGCTCCTACGAGCAGTACTTC.